This record looks at one TCR beta chain sequence and its context. No antigen is known for it. The record originates from a study of OX40 agonist ivuxolimab in advanced cancers. Study-wide points: Clonal expansion by week 6 occurred in CD4+ and CD8+ blood T cells (at 0.1 to 3.0 mg/kg).

Trimming removed 4 bases from V and 4 bases from J; junction bases left unmatched: 5. Germline lookup yields CDR1 MNHNS and CDR2 SASEGT. The CDR3 is 14 amino acids. Produced via immunoSEQ multiplex PCR; TCRdb's table is partial and in-frame only. The data show around 10,000 clones, 77% seen once. The chain joins TRBV6-1 to TRBJ1-2; 8 positions agree with TRBD1. The sample consisted of CD4+ or CD8+ T cells sorted from blood, taken in a trial of the OX40 agonist ivuxolimab. This sequence originates from an adult with an advanced solid tumor such as melanoma, head and neck, liver or kidney cancer. The CDR3 bases are TGTGCCAGCAGTGGGACAGGGCCCCTCTATGGCTACACCTTC. Amino acid sequence: CASSGTGPLYGYTF.